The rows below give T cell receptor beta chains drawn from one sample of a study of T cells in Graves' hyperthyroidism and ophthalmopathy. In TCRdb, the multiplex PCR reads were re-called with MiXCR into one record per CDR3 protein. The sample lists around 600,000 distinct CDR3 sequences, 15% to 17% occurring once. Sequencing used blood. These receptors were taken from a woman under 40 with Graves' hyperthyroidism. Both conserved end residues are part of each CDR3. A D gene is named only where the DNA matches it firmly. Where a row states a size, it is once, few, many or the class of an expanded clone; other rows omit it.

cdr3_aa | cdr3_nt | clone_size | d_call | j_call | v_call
CASSRGLAEGEQYF | TGCGCCAGCAGCAGGGGACTAGCGGAGGGCGAGCAGTACTTC | many | TRBD2 | TRBJ2-7 | TRBV5-1
CASSSVGPNNEQFF | TGTGCCAGCAGTTCCGTGGGGCCAAACAATGAGCAGTTCTTC | many | - | TRBJ2-1 | TRBV12-3/TRBV12-4
CASSLASGYTYNEQFF | TGTGCCAGCAGTTTAGCTTCGGGCTATACCTACAATGAGCAGTTCTTC | many | - | TRBJ2-1 | TRBV12-3/TRBV12-4
CASSLVDRLYEQYF | TGTGCCAGCAGCTTGGTTGACCGATTGTACGAGCAGTACTTC | - | - | TRBJ2-7 | TRBV5-6
CASSHTSVPYNEQFF | TGTGCCAGCAGCCATACTAGCGTACCTTACAATGAGCAGTTCTTC | many | TRBD2 | TRBJ2-1 | TRBV11-2
CASSQTPGLAGDNEQFF | TGTGCCAGCAGCCAGACCCCGGGACTAGCGGGAGACAATGAGCAGTTCTTC | - | TRBD2 | TRBJ2-1 | TRBV3-1
CASSDRVWNEKLFF | TGTGCCAGCAGTGACAGGGTCTGGAATGAAAAACTGTTTTTT | few | TRBD1 | TRBJ1-4 | TRBV28
CASSLLGLAGDSSYNEQFF | TGCGCCAGCAGCTTGTTAGGACTAGCGGGTGATAGCTCCTACAATGAGCAGTTCTTC | many | TRBD2 | TRBJ2-1 | TRBV5-1
CASSQEIAGLVVTDTQYF | TGCGCCAGCAGCCAAGAAATCGCTGGACTAGTGGTGACAGATACGCAGTATTTT | many | TRBD2 | TRBJ2-3 | TRBV4-3
CASSHGTGTVYNEQFF | TGTGCCAGCAGTCACGGGACCGGGACAGTATACAATGAGCAGTTCTTC | - | TRBD1 | TRBJ2-1 | TRBV6-5
CASRKKTGHGYEQYF | TGTGCCAGCCGAAAAAAGACAGGACACGGTTACGAGCAGTACTTC | - | - | TRBJ2-7 | TRBV19
CASSAGYEQYF | TGTGCCAGCAGTGCTGGTTACGAGCAGTACTTC | many | - | TRBJ2-7 | TRBV5-1
CASMSFVREQFF | TGCGCCAGCATGTCGTTTGTGCGTGAGCAGTTCTTC | - | - | TRBJ2-1 | TRBV10-2
CASSQSAVGADTQYF | TGTGCCAGCAGCCAATCAGCTGTCGGTGCAGATACGCAGTATTTT | few | - | TRBJ2-3 | TRBV3-1
CSALGTYQPQHF | TGCAGTGCCCTCGGGACATATCAGCCCCAGCATTTT | many | - | TRBJ1-5 | TRBV20-1
CASSGSPGQGTEQYF | TGTGCCAGCAGTGGAAGCCCGGGACAGGGAACCGAGCAGTACTTC | many | TRBD1 | TRBJ2-7 | TRBV2
CASSLDLEGAWGYTF | TGTGCCAGCAGCTTAGATCTGGAGGGGGCCTGGGGCTACACCTTC | many | TRBD1 | TRBJ1-2 | TRBV11-2
CASSPNQGEETQYF | TGTGCCAGCAGCCCCAATCAGGGGGAAGAGACCCAGTACTTC | - | TRBD1 | TRBJ2-5 | TRBV7-3
CSARLAGSGELFF | TGCAGTGCTAGACTAGCGGGATCCGGGGAGCTGTTTTTT | many | TRBD2 | TRBJ2-2 | TRBV20-1
CSARVGEPQQYF | TGCAGTGCTAGAGTAGGCGAACCCCAGCAGTACTTC | many | - | TRBJ2-7 | TRBV20-1
CASSQILGGGRFF | TGTGCCAGCAGCCAGATTCTAGGGGGGGGTCGGTTCTTC | few | - | TRBJ2-1 | TRBV3-1
CASSQDTRSGNTIYF | TGTGCCAGCAGCCAGGACACGCGCTCTGGAAACACCATATATTTT | many | - | TRBJ1-3 | TRBV3-1
CASSYGTGQEQFF | TGTGCCAGCAGCTACGGGACAGGCCAGGAGCAGTTCTTC | many | TRBD1 | TRBJ2-1 | TRBV5-5
CASSLGQARDTEAFF | TGCGCCAGCAGCTTGGGACAGGCCAGGGACACTGAAGCTTTCTTT | many | - | TRBJ1-1 | TRBV5-1
CASSHAGRYEQYF | TGTGCCAGCAGCCATGCCGGGAGGTACGAGCAGTACTTC | many | TRBD2 | TRBJ2-7 | TRBV3-1
CASSHPSQETQYF | TGTGCCAGCAGTCATCCAAGCCAAGAGACCCAGTACTTC | many | - | TRBJ2-5 | TRBV28
CASRSRYIGLDTQYF | TGTGCCAGCAGGTCACGCTATATCGGCTTAGATACGCAGTATTTT | many | - | TRBJ2-3 | TRBV6-1
CASGPLWGGFGDTQYF | TGTGCTAGTGGTCCCCTCTGGGGGGGGTTCGGAGATACGCAGTATTTT | many | TRBD2 | TRBJ2-3 | TRBV12-5
CSAKTGGSNTEAFF | TGCAGCGCTAAGACAGGGGGCTCGAACACTGAAGCTTTCTTT | few | TRBD1 | TRBJ1-1 | TRBV29-1
CASSRGRAQSYGYTF | TGCGCCAGCAGCCGCGGTAGGGCACAGTCCTATGGCTACACCTTC | - | - | TRBJ1-2 | TRBV4-1
CASSLGGIYNIQYF | TGCGCCAGCAGCTTGGGGGGAATTTATAACATTCAGTACTTC | many | - | TRBJ2-4 | TRBV5-1
CASSYSNLRTGFSEAFF | TGTGCCAGCAGTTACTCAAATCTTCGGACAGGGTTTTCTGAAGCTTTCTTT | many | TRBD1 | TRBJ1-1 | TRBV6-5
CASSFFTTGEGTEAFF | TGTGCCAGCAGTTTCTTTACGACAGGGGAAGGGACTGAAGCTTTCTTT | - | TRBD1 | TRBJ1-1 | TRBV6-2/TRBV6-3
CASSIADSSYNEQFF | TGTGCCAGCAGTATAGCGGATAGCTCCTACAATGAGCAGTTCTTC | many | - | TRBJ2-1 | TRBV6-1
CASSLWGGTGTSNEQFF | TGTGCCAGCAGTTTATGGGGGGGGACAGGGACCTCCAATGAGCAGTTCTTC | - | TRBD1 | TRBJ2-1 | TRBV28
CAWSVHPGRDTIYF | TGTGCCTGGAGTGTACACCCAGGGAGGGACACCATATATTTT | - | - | TRBJ1-3 | TRBV30
CATSRENTKNTGELFF | TGTGCCACCAGCAGAGAGAACACAAAGAACACCGGGGAGCTGTTTTTT | many | - | TRBJ2-2 | TRBV15